This T cell receptor (beta chain) derives from a study of beta chain features in type 1 diabetes. The trim removed 5 bases at V and 4 bases at J, leaving 4 bases unmatched. The length of the CDR3 is 15 residues. CDR1 and CDR2 from the germline V gene are MGHDK and SYGVNS. This clone occurred a few times. Its target is not known. Expressed TCRB transcripts were sequenced because the entire RNA isolate underwent reverse transcription. Libraries were prepared by immunoSEQ multiplex PCR; TCRdb keeps only in-frame clonotypes and omits some of them. The sample has some 640,000 clones, over 12% seen once. Findings and limits, study-wide: There was a moderate but significant shortening of TCRB CDR3s in all four CD4+ subsets of Type 1 diabetes patients.

This rearrangement joins TRBV25-1 to TRBJ2-2; 10 bases align to TRBD2. The sequence was collected from a man between 18 and 29 years old with type 1 diabetes. Material for sequencing was naive CD4+ T cells from blood. The CDR3 DNA sequence: TGTGCCAGCAGTAGGGTAGCGGGAGGCACCGGGGAGCTGTTTTTT. Amino acid sequence: CASSRVAGGTGELFF. Combining the CDR3 with reference TRBV25-1 and TRBJ2-2 gives the whole variable domain EADIYQTPRYLVIGTGKKITLECSQTMGHDKMYWYQQDPGMELHLIHYSYGVNSTEKGDLSSESTVSRIRTEHFPLTLESARPSHTSQYLCASSRVAGGTGELFFGEGSRLTVL.